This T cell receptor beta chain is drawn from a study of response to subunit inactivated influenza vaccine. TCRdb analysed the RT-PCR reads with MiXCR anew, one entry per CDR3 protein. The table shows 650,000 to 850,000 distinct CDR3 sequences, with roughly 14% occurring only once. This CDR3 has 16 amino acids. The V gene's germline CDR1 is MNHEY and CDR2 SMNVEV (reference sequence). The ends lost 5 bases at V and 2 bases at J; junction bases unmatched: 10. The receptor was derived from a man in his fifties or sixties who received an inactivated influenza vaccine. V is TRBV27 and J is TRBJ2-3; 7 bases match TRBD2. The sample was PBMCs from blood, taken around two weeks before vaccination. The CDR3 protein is CASSPRQRGTTDTQYF. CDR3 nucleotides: TGTGCCAGCAGTCCCCGCCAGCGGGGCACCACAGATACGCAGTATTTT.